Listed below are T cell receptor beta chains from one sample, sequenced in a study of metastatic and nonmetastatic thyroid tumors. TCRdb re-called clones from the PCR reads using MiXCR. This sample has some 55,000 clones; 25% to 30% occur once, and the top ten carry around a sixth. Sequenced material: blood. The receptor set was obtained from a female donor with papillary thyroid cancer or a benign thyroid nodule (not recorded which). Some clones in this sample may be carry-over from other donors' samples. Each CDR3 is given with its conserved first and last residue. A D gene is named only where the DNA matches it firmly. The size field is filled for only some rows; it gives once, few, many or a size class.

NA,NA,TRBJ2-7,TRBV20-1,CSARAASGRGTHEQYF,TGCAGTGCTAGAGCGGCTTCAGGGAGAGGGACCCACGAGCAGTACTTC
once,NA,TRBJ1-1,TRBV30,CAWTDVDTEAFF,TGTGCCTGGACAGACGTGGACACTGAAGCTTTCTTT
many,NA,TRBJ1-1,TRBV7-2,CASTTTGGMNTEAFF,TGTGCCAGCACGACTACCGGTGGGATGAACACTGAAGCTTTCTTT
many,TRBD2,TRBJ2-1,TRBV10-1,CASGTGTSGKNEQFF,TGCGCCAGCGGGACCGGGACTAGCGGGAAGAATGAGCAGTTCTTC
many,TRBD1,TRBJ2-1,TRBV24-1,CATSDAGTGAVDEQFF,TGTGCCACCAGTGACGCCGGGACAGGGGCGGTGGATGAGCAGTTCTTC
NA,NA,TRBJ2-7,TRBV30,CAWSVGTYEQYF,TGTGCCTGGAGTGTCGGGACCTACGAGCAGTACTTC
NA,NA,TRBJ2-6,TRBV19,CASCNVGANVLTF,TGTGCCAGTTGTAACGTCGGGGCCAACGTCCTGACTTTC
NA,NA,TRBJ2-2,TRBV10-3,CAISDSTNTGELFF,TGTGCCATCAGTGACAGCACGAACACCGGGGAGCTGTTTTTT
NA,TRBD2,TRBJ2-7,TRBV4-1,CASSQGREGYEQYF,TGCGCCAGCAGCCAAGGGCGGGAGGGCTACGAGCAGTACTTC
NA,TRBD2,TRBJ2-2,TRBV11-2,CASSLGSWEGRTGELFF,TGTGCCAGCAGCTTAGGGTCGTGGGAGGGCCGAACCGGGGAGCTGTTTTTT
once,TRBD2,TRBJ2-5,TRBV5-1,CASSLGGSGRNGETQYF,TGCGCCAGCAGCTTGGGGGGTAGCGGGAGAAATGGAGAGACCCAGTACTTC
few,NA,TRBJ2-3,TRBV7-8,CASSGGAGGTDTQYF,TGTGCCAGCAGCGGGGGGGCAGGGGGCACAGATACGCAGTATTTT
NA,TRBD2,TRBJ2-1,TRBV27,CASSPQGLAGNEQFF,TGTGCCAGCAGTCCGCAAGGACTAGCGGGAAATGAGCAGTTCTTC
NA,NA,TRBJ2-3,TRBV12-3/TRBV12-4,CASSFSRDTQYF,TGTGCCAGCAGTTTCTCCCGGGATACGCAGTATTTT
NA,TRBD1,TRBJ2-7,TRBV4-1,CASSQGLGQGYEQYF,TGCGCCAGCAGCCAAGGTTTAGGACAGGGCTACGAGCAGTACTTC
NA,NA,TRBJ1-1,TRBV6-1,CASREGLGTEAFF,TGTGCCAGCAGAGAAGGCCTTGGCACTGAAGCTTTCTTT
NA,TRBD1,TRBJ2-6,TRBV20-1,CSARDLVTGGAGANVLTF,TGCAGTGCTAGAGATCTGGTGACAGGGGGCGCTGGGGCCAACGTCCTGACTTTC
few,NA,TRBJ2-7,TRBV6-2/TRBV6-3,CASSYTTEEQYF,TGTGCCAGCAGTTACACCACGGAGGAGCAGTACTTC
medium-sized,NA,TRBJ2-7,TRBV7-9,CASSVGTEQYF,TGTGCCAGCAGCGTTGGGACCGAGCAGTACTTC
many,NA,TRBJ2-6,TRBV7-9,CASSTDRSSGANVLTF,TGTGCCAGCAGTACCGACCGGAGCTCTGGGGCCAACGTCCTAACTTTC
NA,NA,TRBJ1-3,TRBV12-3/TRBV12-4,CASSYWQSSGNTIYF,TGTGCCAGCAGTTACTGGCAGAGCTCTGGAAACACCATATATTTT
NA,TRBD1,TRBJ1-2,TRBV27,CATGGWTGENYGYTF,TGTGCCACTGGAGGATGGACAGGGGAAAACTATGGCTACACCTTC
medium-sized,TRBD1,TRBJ1-5,TRBV28,CASSLPGQGYQPQHF,TGTGCCAGCAGTTTACCGGGACAGGGCTATCAGCCCCAGCATTTT
NA,TRBD1,TRBJ2-2,TRBV5-1,CASSSRDSGTIRPDTGELFF,TGCGCCAGCAGCTCCCGGGACAGCGGAACGATCAGACCCGACACCGGGGAGCTGTTTTTT
few,TRBD2,TRBJ2-3,TRBV28,CASSLGGGTGRWEYF,TGTGCCAGCAGTTTAGGGGGAGGGACTGGGCGGTGGGAGTATTTT
NA,NA,TRBJ2-1,TRBV11-2,CASSLEVNEQFF,TGTGCCAGCAGCTTAGAGGTCAATGAGCAGTTCTTC
NA,NA,TRBJ2-7,TRBV11-2,CASSGLLDGTTYEQYF,TGTGCCAGCAGCGGTCTTTTAGACGGCACCACCTACGAGCAGTACTTC
NA,NA,TRBJ1-1,TRBV5-1,CASSDRPNTEAFF,TGCGCCAGCTCGGACAGACCGAACACTGAAGCTTTCTTT
few,NA,TRBJ2-5,TRBV19,CASSDGVGTIETQYF,TGTGCCAGTAGTGACGGGGTGGGAACAATAGAGACCCAGTACTTC
few,NA,TRBJ1-6,TRBV6-1,CASSEQGGNNSPLHF,TGTGCCAGCAGTGAACAGGGAGGGAATAATTCACCCCTCCACTTT
once,TRBD2,TRBJ2-3,TRBV5-1,CASSSYRTSGVSTDTQYF,TGCGCCAGCAGCTCCTACAGGACTAGCGGGGTCAGCACAGATACGCAGTATTTT
NA,NA,TRBJ1-5,TRBV6-5,CASSYSYDYSNQPQHF,TGTGCCAGCAGTTACTCGTACGATTATAGCAATCAGCCCCAGCATTTT
NA,NA,TRBJ2-7,TRBV4-2,CASSQLGDRSYEQYF,TGTGCCAGCAGCCAATTGGGGGACCGATCCTACGAGCAGTACTTC
few,TRBD1,TRBJ1-2,TRBV20-1,CSAAGGVYGYTF,TGCAGTGCTGCAGGGGGGGTCTATGGCTACACCTTC
NA,NA,TRBJ1-5,TRBV5-6,CASSFSLGEGQPQHF,TGTGCCAGCAGCTTCTCCTTAGGGGAGGGTCAGCCCCAGCATTTT
NA,NA,TRBJ2-5,TRBV2,CASSEGGSHQETQYF,TGTGCCAGCAGTGAAGGGGGCAGCCACCAAGAGACCCAGTACTTC
many,NA,TRBJ1-1,TRBV4-1,CASSQDLGSTEAFF,TGCGCCAGCAGCCAAGATCTTGGGAGCACTGAAGCTTTCTTT
few,NA,TRBJ1-1,TRBV20-1,CSATRPDQVNTEAFF,TGCAGTGCTACACGACCTGACCAGGTAAACACTGAAGCTTTCTTT
many,NA,TRBJ1-1,TRBV20-1,CSAQEGRNTEAFF,TGCAGTGCTCAGGAAGGGCGTAACACTGAAGCTTTCTTT
few,NA,TRBJ2-7,TRBV6-1,CASSDLVGEQYF,TGTGCCAGCTCCGATTTGGTGGGCGAGCAGTACTTC
few,TRBD2,TRBJ2-3,TRBV12-5,CASVIAIGRATDTQYF,TGTGCTAGTGTGATAGCAATCGGGAGGGCGACAGATACGCAGTATTTT
NA,NA,TRBJ2-5,TRBV6-1,CASSPPLREETQYF,TGTGCCAGCAGTCCCCCTCTAAGGGAAGAGACCCAGTACTTC
NA,NA,TRBJ2-7,TRBV2,CASSGQAYEQYF,TGTGCCAGCAGTGGGCAGGCCTACGAGCAGTACTTC
few,NA,TRBJ2-5,TRBV19,CASAPSSRGETQYF,TGTGCCAGTGCCCCCTCGTCTAGGGGAGAGACCCAGTACTTC
NA,NA,TRBJ1-3,TRBV20-1,CSAPYLGGNTIYF,TGCAGTGCCCCTTATCTGGGGGGAAACACCATATATTTT
few,NA,TRBJ2-3,TRBV6-1,CASSQGPQDTQYF,TGTGCCAGCAGCCAAGGGCCGCAGGATACGCAGTATTTT
few,NA,TRBJ2-7,TRBV28,CASSGQGGGSHIYEQYF,TGTGCCAGCAGTGGACAGGGCGGCGGGAGTCATATCTACGAGCAGTACTTC
few,NA,TRBJ1-2,TRBV27,CASSLWSGVGNYGYTF,TGTGCCAGCAGTTTATGGTCCGGGGTTGGTAACTATGGCTACACCTTC
many,NA,TRBJ1-3,TRBV7-8,CASRGRFAYTIYF,TGTGCCAGCAGGGGCAGGTTTGCATACACCATATATTTT